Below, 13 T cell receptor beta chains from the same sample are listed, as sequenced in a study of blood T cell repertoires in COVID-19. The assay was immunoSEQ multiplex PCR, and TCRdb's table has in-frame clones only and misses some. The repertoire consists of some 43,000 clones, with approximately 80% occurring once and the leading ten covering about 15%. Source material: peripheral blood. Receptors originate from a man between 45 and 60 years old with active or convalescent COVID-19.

The CDR3 spells CASSIDMAGNQPQHF. DNA of the CDR3: TGTGCCAGTAGTATAGATATGGCGGGCAATCAGCCCCAGCATTTT. This chain joins TRBV19 and TRBJ1-5; D is uncertain. The V gene's germline CDR1 is LNHDA and CDR2 SQIVND (reference sequence). The CDR3 consists of 15 residues. V was trimmed by 0 bases and J by 2 bases, leaving 8 bases between them.

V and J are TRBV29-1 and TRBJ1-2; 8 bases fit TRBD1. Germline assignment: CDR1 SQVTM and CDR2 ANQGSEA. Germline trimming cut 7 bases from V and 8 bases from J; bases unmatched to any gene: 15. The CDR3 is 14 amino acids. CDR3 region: CSADGGTGLLGYTF. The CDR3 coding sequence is TGCAGCGCTGACGGAGGGACAGGCCTTTTGGGCTACACCTTC.

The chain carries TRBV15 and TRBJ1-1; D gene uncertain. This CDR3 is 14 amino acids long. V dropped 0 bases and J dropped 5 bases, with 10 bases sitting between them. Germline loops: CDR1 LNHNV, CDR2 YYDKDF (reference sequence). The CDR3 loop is CATSRDPGSTEAFF. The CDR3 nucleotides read TGTGCCACCAGCAGAGATCCGGGAAGTACTGAAGCTTTCTTT.

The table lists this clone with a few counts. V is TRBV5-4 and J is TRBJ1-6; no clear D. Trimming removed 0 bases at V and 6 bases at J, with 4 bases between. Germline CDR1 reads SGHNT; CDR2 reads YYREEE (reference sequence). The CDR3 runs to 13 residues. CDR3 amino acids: CASSLAGNSPLHF. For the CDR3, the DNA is TGTGCCAGCAGCTTGGCCGGTAATTCACCCCTCCACTTT. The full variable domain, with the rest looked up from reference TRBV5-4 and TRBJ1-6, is ETGVTQSPTHLIKTRGQQVTLRCSSQSGHNTVSWYQQALGQGPQFIFQYYREEENGRGNFPPRFSGLQFPNYSSELNVNALELDDSALYLCASSLAGNSPLHFGNGTRLTVT.

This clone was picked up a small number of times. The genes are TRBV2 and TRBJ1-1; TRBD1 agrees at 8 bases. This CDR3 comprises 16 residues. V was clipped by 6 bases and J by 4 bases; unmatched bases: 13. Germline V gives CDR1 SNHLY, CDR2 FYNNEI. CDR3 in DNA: TGTGCCAGCAGGCTTTGGGACAGGTATTTTGGCACTGAAGCTTTCTTT. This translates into CASRLWDRYFGTEAFF.

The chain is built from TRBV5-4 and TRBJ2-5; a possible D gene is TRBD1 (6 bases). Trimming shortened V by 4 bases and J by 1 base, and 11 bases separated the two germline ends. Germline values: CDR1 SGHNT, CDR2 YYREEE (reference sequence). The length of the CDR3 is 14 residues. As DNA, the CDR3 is TGTGCCAGCAGCACCTTGACAGGCCAAGAGACCCAGTACTTC. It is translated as CASSTLTGQETQYF. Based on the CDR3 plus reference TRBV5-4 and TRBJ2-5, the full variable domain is ETGVTQSPTHLIKTRGQQVTLRCSSQSGHNTVSWYQQALGQGPQFIFQYYREEENGRGNFPPRFSGLQFPNYSSELNVNALELDDSALYLCASSTLTGQETQYFGPGTRLLVL.

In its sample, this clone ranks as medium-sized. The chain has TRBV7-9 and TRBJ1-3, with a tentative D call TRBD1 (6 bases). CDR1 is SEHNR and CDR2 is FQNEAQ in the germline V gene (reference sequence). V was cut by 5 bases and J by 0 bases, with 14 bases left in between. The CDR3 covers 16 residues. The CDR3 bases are TGTGCCAGCAGCCAAGGATGGACAGCCTCTGGAAACACCATATATTTT. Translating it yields CASSQGWTASGNTIYF. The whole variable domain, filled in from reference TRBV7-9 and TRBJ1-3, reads DTGVSQNPRHKITKRGQNVTFRCDPISEHNRLYWYRQTLGQGPEFLTYFQNEAQLEKSRLLSDRFSAERPKGSFSTLEIQRTEQGDSAMYLCASSQGWTASGNTIYFGEGSWLTVV.

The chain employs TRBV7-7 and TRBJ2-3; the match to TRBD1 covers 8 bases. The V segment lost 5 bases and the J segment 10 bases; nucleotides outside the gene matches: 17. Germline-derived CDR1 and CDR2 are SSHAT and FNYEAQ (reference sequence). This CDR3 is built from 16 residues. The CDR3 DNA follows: TGTGCCAGCAGCCCTTGGACAGGGAGCGAAGTAGTTGCGCAGTATTTT. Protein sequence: CASSPWTGSEVVAQYF.

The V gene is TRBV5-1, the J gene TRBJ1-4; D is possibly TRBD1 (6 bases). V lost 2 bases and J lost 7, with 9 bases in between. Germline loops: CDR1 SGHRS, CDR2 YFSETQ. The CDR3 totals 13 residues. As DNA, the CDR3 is TGCGCCAGCAGCTTACGAGGGGGTGAAAAACTGTTTTTT. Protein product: CASSLRGGEKLFF.

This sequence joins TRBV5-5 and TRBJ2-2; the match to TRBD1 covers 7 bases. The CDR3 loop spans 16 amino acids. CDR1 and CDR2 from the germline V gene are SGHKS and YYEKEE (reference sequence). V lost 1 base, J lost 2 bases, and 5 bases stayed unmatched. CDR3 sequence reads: CASSLRGQSNTGELFF. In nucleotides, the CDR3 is TGTGCCAGCAGCTTGAGGGGACAGAGTAACACCGGGGAGCTGTTTTTT.

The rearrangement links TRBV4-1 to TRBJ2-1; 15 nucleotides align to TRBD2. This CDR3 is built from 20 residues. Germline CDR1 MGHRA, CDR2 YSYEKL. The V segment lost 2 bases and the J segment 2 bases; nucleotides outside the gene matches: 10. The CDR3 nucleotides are TGCGCCAGCAGCCAAATACCAAGGACTAGCGGGGGGGTCGCCTACAATGAGCAGTTCTTC. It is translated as CASSQIPRTSGGVAYNEQFF.

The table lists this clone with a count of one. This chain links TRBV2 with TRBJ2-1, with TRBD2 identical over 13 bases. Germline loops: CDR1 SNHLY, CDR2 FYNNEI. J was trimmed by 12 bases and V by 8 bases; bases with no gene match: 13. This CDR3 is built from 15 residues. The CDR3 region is CASSPSGTSGVRQFF. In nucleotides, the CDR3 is TGTGCCAGCTCCCCGAGTGGGACTAGCGGGGTTCGGCAGTTCTTC. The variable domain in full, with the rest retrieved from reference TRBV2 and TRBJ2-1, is EPEVTQTPSHQVTQMGQEVILRCVPISNHLYFYWYRQILGQKVEFLVSFYNNEISEKSEIFDDQFSVERPDGSNFTLKIRSTKLEDSAMYFCASSPSGTSGVRQFFGPGTRLTVL.

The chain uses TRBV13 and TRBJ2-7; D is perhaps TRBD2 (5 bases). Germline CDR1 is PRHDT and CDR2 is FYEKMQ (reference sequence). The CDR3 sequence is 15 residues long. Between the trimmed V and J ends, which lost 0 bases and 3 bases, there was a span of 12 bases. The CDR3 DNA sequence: TGTGCCAGCAGCTTAGGGGGTGGGAGCTTCTACGAGCAGTACTTC. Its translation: CASSLGGGSFYEQYF. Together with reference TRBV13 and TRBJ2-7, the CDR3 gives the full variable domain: AAGVIQSPRHLIKEKRETATLKCYPIPRHDTVYWYQQGPGQDPQFLISFYEKMQSDKGSIPDRFSAQQFSDYHSELNMSSLELGDSALYFCASSLGGGSFYEQYFGPGTRLTVT.